This T cell receptor (beta chain) derives from a study of blood T cell repertoires in COVID-19. Authors' processing steps: From reference gene primer amplification, estimates of nucleated cell counts were derived. Libraries were prepared by immunoSEQ multiplex PCR; TCRdb keeps only in-frame clonotypes and omits some of them. The DNA was the basis for D and trimming; V, J and clone size are from that table. The sample includes 150,000 to 200,000 clones, 65% to 85% seen only once; the top ten take 6.5% to 7.5%. Germline V gives CDR1 SNHLY, CDR2 FYNNEI. V lost 7 bases and J 1 base, leaving 7 bases between the germline ends. CDR3 length equals 12 residues. There are a few counts of this clone. Patients at the Seattle site were enrolled during active infection and followed longitudinally.

The TCR comes from a woman aged 40 to 50 with COVID-19, enrolled during active disease. Source material: peripheral blood. This chain links TRBV2 with TRBJ1-1, with unresolved D. CDR3 amino acids: CASKRANTEAFF. DNA of the CDR3: TGTGCCAGCAAGAGGGCGAACACTGAAGCTTTCTTT.